This T cell receptor beta chain derives from a study of shared clonotypes between healthy human individuals. For the study at large: CD4 naive and CD4 memory each took three plates per donor, while CD8 naive took two and CD8 memory one.

This clone was recorded once. What it binds is not known. Study conclusions and caveats: The authors expected sequencing depth to affect clonotype sharing among donors.

Germline V gives CDR1 MNHEY, CDR2 SMNVEV (reference sequence). This CDR3 is 17 amino acids long. V gave up 6 bases and J gave up 2 bases; unmatched junction bases: 9. The protocol was immunoSEQ multiplex PCR, while the TCRdb copy is restricted to in-frame clones and leaves out a portion. The sample holds roughly 2,000,000 clones; 93% are singletons and the top ten take less than 2%. Naive CD8 cells lacked CD45RO and underwent positive selection for CCR7, leaving out terminally differentiated effector memory CD45RA+ cells. Within Nashville, Tennessee resided all donors, each a Caucasian adult. The sequencing sample was made of naive CD8+ T cells from PBMCs. The rearrangement joins TRBV27 to TRBJ2-6; TRBD1 matches at 8 bases. The receptor comes from a man aged 18 to 30 in good health. Some clones in this sample may be carry-over from other donors' samples. The CDR3 protein is CASSDRTGITGANVLTF. CDR3 nucleotide sequence: TGTGCCAGCAGCGATAGGACAGGGATAACTGGGGCCAACGTCCTGACTTTC.